This section outlines one T cell receptor beta chain sequence together with its context. Its target is unknown. Here immunoSEQ multiplex PCR was the method, and the copy in TCRdb shows in-frame clones only, minus some. The repertoire holds around 40,000 clones, with less than 90% as singletons. The sample originates from a study of graft-versus-host responses after intestinal transplantation. Study-wide background: After anti-thymocyte globulin induction, recipients took tacrolimus and steroids for roughly three years. Findings and limits, study-wide: High graft-versus-host to host-versus-graft clonal ratios were seen in allografts of patients with graft-donor T cell macrochimerism. Peak circulating GvH clone levels tracked with early post-transplant HvG declines. The authors found GvH clones in recipient marrow, some appearing first in ileum or blood.

Germline V lookup: CDR1 MNHNS, CDR2 SASEGT. There are 15 residues in the CDR3. The V and J ends lost 5 bases and 2 bases, in that order; junction bases with no gene match: 6. The sequencing used PBMCs, collected about 990 days after transplant. The J gene is TRBJ2-7, the V gene TRBV6-1, with 10 bases matching TRBD2. The origin of this receptor is a human patient who received an intestinal transplant, so some T cells may come from the graft donor. Here the CDR3 reads CASSRAGGDPYEQYF. The CDR3, as DNA: TGTGCCAGCAGTCGAGCGGGAGGGGACCCCTACGAGCAGTACTTC.